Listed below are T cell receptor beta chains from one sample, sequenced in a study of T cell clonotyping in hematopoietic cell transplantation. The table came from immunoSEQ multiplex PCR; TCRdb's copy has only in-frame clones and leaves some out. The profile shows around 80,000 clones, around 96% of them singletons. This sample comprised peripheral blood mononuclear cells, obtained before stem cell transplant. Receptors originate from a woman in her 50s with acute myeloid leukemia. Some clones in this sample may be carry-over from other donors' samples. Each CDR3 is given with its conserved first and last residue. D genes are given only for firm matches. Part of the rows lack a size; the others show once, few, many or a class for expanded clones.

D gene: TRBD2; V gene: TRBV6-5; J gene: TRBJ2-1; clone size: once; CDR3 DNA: TGTGCCAGCAGTTCGACTAGCGGGGGGGCCGGGGAGCAGTTCTTC; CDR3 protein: CASSSTSGGAGEQFF
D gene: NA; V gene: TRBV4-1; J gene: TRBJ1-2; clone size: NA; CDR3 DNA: TGCGCCAGCAGCCAAGATGTTTCGACCCATGGCTACACCTTC; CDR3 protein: CASSQDVSTHGYTF
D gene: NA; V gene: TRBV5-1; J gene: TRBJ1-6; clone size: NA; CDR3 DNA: TGCGCCAGCAGCAACCCGGGACTGCACAATTCACCCCTCCACTTT; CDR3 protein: CASSNPGLHNSPLHF
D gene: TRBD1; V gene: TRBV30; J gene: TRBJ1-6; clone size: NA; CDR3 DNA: TGTGCCTGGGGCGGACAGGGTTCCTATAATTCACCCCTCCACTTT; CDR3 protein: CAWGGQGSYNSPLHF
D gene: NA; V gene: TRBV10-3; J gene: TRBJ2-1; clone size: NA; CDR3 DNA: TGTGCCATCAGGCCGACTAGTGCCAGTGAGCAGTTCTTC; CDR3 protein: CAIRPTSASEQFF
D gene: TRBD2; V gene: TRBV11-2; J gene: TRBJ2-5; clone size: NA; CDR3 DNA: TGTGCCAGCAGCCGAGCCGGGACTAGCGGCGGCCGGCGAGAGACCCAGTACTTC; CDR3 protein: CASSRAGTSGGRRETQYF
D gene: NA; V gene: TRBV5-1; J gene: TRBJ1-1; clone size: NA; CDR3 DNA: TGCGCCAGCACCCTTGGAACAGGGTACACTGAAGCTTTCTTT; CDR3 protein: CASTLGTGYTEAFF
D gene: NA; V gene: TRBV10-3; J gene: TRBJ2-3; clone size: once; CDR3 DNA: TGTGCCATCAGTGAGGAGGGGAGTCGAGTAGATACGCAGTATTTT; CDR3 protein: CAISEEGSRVDTQYF
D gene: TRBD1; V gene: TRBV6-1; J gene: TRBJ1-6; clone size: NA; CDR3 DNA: TGTGCCATCCTTCCGGGACAGGGGTTTTCACCCCTCCACTTT; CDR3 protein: CAILPGQGFSPLHF
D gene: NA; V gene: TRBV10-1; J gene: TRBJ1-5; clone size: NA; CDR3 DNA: TGCGCCAGCAGGGGGGAGCGTAGCAATCAGCCCCAGCATTTT; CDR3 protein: CASRGERSNQPQHF
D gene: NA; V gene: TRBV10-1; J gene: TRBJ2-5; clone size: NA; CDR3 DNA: TGCGCCAGCAGTGTTGGGGAGACCCAGTACTTC; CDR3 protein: CASSVGETQYF
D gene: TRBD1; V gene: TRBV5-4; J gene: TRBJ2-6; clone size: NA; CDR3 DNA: TGTGCCAGCAGCTTGTCGGGACAGGGGGCTGGGGCCAACGTCCTGACTTTC; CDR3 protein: CASSLSGQGAGANVLTF
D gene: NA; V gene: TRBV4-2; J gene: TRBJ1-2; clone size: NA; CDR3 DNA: TGTGCCAGCAACTCCGAAGGGGTGACTGGGGGCTACACCTTC; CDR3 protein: CASNSEGVTGGYTF
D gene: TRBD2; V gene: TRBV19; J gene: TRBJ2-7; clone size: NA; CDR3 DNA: TGTGCCAGTAGTATTCTAGCGGGAGGTTCCAACGAGCAGTACTTC; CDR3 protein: CASSILAGGSNEQYF
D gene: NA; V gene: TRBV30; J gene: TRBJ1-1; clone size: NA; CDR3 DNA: TGTGCCTGGAGTAAGGCCCAGGGAACCACTGAAGCTTTCTTT; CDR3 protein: CAWSKAQGTTEAFF
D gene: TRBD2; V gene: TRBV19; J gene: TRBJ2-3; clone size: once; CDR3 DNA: TGTGCCAGTAGTAAACTAGCGGGGGCCTCCACAGATACGCAGTATTTT; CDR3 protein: CASSKLAGASTDTQYF
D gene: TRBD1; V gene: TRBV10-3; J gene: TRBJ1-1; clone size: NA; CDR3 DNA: TGTGCCATCAGTGATAAGGGGGCAAGCACTGAAGCTTTCTTT; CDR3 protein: CAISDKGASTEAFF
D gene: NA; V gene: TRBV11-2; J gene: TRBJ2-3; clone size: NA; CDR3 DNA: TGTGCCAGCAGCTGGAATTACAGGAGCAGCACAGGTACGCAGTATTTT; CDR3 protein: CASSWNYRSSTGTQYF
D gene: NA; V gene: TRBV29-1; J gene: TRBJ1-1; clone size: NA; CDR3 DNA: TGCAGCGGACAGGAGAACACTGAAGCTTTCTTT; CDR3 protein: CSGQENTEAFF
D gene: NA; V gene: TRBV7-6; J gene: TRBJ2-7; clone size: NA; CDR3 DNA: TGTGCCAGCAGCTTAGTCAGGGCTAGGCACGAGCAGTACTTC; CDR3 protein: CASSLVRARHEQYF
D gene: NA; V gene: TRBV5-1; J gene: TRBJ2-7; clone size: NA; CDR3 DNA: TGCGCCAGCAGCTTGGGGACAGTTGAAAGTTACGAGCAGTACTTC; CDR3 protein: CASSLGTVESYEQYF
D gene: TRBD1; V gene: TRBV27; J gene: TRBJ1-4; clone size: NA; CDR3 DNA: TGTGCCAGCAGGTCTTACGCCAAACGGAGACAGGGTTCAGGCGAAAAACTGTTTTTT; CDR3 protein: CASRSYAKRRQGSGEKLFF
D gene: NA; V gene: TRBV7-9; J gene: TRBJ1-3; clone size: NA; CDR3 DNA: TGTGCCAGCAGCCCGGACATCACTTACTCTGGAAACACCATATATTTT; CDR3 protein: CASSPDITYSGNTIYF
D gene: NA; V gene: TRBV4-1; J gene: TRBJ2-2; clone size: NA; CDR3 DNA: TGCGCCAGCAGCCTACGACAAACGTCGAACACCGGGGAGCTGTTTTTT; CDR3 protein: CASSLRQTSNTGELFF
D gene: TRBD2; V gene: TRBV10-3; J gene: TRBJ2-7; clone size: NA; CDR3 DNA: TGTGCCATCAGTGGCGGACTAGCGGAGGGGACAGCCTACGAGCAGTACTTC; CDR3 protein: CAISGGLAEGTAYEQYF
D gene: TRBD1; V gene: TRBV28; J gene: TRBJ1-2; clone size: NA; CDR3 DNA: TGTGCCAGCAGTGTCATACAGGGGAGAGCTAACTATGGCTACACCTTC; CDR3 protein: CASSVIQGRANYGYTF
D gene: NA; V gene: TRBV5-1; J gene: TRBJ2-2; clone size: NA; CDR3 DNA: TGCGCCAGCAGCTTGGCCAGCTGGACTTTGAACACCGGGGAGCTGTTTTTT; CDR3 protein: CASSLASWTLNTGELFF
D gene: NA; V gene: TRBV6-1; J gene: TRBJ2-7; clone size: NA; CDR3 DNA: TGTGCCAGCAGTGCGAGCCGGACGGGAGTCAACGAGCAGTACTTC; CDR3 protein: CASSASRTGVNEQYF
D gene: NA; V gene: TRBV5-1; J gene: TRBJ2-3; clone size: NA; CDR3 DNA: TGCGCCAGCAGCTTGTTAGCGGACAGCACAGATACGCAGTATTTT; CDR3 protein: CASSLLADSTDTQYF
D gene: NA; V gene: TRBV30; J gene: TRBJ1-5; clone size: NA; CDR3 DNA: TGTGCCTGGAGTGCCACACTCGGGGGACCGGGACCCAGACAGCCCCAGCATTTT; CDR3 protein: CAWSATLGGPGPRQPQHF
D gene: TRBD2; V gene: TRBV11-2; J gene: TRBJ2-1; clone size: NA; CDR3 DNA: TGTGCCAGCAGCATCAGACTAGCGGGATTCACCTACAATGAGCAGTTCTTC; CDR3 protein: CASSIRLAGFTYNEQFF
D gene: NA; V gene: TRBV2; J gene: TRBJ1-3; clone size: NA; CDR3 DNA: TGTGCCAGCAGGGATGGAGTGGCCGGAAACACCATATATTTT; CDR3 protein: CASRDGVAGNTIYF
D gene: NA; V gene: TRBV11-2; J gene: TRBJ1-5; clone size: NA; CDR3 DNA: TGTGCCAGCAGCTTAGATAGGCAGCCCAATCAGCCCCAGCATTTT; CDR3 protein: CASSLDRQPNQPQHF
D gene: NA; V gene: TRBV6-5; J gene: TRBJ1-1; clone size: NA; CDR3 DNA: TGTGCCAGCACCGAGAGGGGGGCAGGGAACACTGAAGCTTTCTTT; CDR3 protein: CASTERGAGNTEAFF
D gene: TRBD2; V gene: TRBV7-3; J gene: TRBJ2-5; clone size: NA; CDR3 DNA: TGTGCCAGCAGCCAAATAGGTAGCGGGGGGGGTCAAGAGACCCAGTACTTC; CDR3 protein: CASSQIGSGGGQETQYF
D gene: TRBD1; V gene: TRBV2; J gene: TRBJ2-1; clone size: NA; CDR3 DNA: TGTGCCAGAGAGGGACAGGGGGCCCATGAGCAGTTCTTC; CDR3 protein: CAREGQGAHEQFF
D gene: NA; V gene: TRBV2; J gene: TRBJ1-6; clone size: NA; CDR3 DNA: TGTGCCAGCAGTGCGGGGGAATATTCACCCCTCCACTTT; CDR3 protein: CASSAGEYSPLHF
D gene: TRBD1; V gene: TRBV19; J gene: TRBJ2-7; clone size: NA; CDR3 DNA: TGTGCCAGTAGTCGACAGGGGGCTTCCTACGAGCAGTACTTC; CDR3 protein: CASSRQGASYEQYF
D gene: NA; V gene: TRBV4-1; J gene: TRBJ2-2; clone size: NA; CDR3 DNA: TGCGCCAGCAGCCAAGATTTTAGAAACCCGAACACCGGGGAGCTGTTTTTT; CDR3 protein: CASSQDFRNPNTGELFF
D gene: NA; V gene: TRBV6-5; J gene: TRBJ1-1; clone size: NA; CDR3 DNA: TGTGCCAGCTTCGCAGGCGCGACTGAAGCTTTCTTT; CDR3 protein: CASFAGATEAFF
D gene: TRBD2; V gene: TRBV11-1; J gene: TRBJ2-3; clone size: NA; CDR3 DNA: TGTGCCAGCAGCTTAGCGAATCGGGGGGCAGATACGCAGTATTTT; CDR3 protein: CASSLANRGADTQYF
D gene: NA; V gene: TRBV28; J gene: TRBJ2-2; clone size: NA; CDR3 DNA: TGTGCCAGCAGTTTCTCCGGGGAGCTGTTTTTT; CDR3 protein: CASSFSGELFF
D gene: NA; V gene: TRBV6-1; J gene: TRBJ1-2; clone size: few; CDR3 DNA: TGTGCCAGCAGTGAGGGGGTCTCCACAGGCTTCCTATCCTATGGCTACACCTTC; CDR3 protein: CASSEGVSTGFLSYGYTF
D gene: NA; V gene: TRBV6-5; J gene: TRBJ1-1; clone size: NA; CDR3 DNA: TGTGCCAGCAGTTACTCGAGAGGGGTCGGCACTGAAGCTTTCTTT; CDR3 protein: CASSYSRGVGTEAFF
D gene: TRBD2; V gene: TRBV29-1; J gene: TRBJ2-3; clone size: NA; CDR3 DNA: TGCAGCGTTGGACTAGCGGGAGGATTCACAGATACGCAGTATTTT; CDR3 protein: CSVGLAGGFTDTQYF
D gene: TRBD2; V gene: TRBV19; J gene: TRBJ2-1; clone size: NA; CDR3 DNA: TGTGCCAGTAGTACCCCCCCGGGACTAGCGATAGATGAGCAGTTCTTC; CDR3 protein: CASSTPPGLAIDEQFF
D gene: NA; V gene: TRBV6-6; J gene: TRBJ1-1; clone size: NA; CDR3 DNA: TGTGCCAGCAGTTACTCGCGGCGCGACGGTAACACTGAAGCTTTCTTT; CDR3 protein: CASSYSRRDGNTEAFF
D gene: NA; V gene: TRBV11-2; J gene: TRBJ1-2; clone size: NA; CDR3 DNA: TGTGCCAGCAGCTTAGTGGGAGGAGGCTACACCTTC; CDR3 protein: CASSLVGGGYTF
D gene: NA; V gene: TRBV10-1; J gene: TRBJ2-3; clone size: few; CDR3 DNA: TGCGCCAGCAGTGGGGCCCAGGCCTGGAGCACAGATACGCAGTATTTT; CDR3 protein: CASSGAQAWSTDTQYF
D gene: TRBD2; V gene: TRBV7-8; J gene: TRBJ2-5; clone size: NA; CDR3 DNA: TGTGCCAGCAGCATGCGCTTCTCGACTAGCGGGGGGGCGAAGACCCAGTACTTC; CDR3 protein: CASSMRFSTSGGAKTQYF
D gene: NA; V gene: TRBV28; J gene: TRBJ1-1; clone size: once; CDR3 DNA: TGTGCCAGCAGTTTACGGAGGACTGAAGCTTTCTTT; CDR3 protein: CASSLRRTEAFF
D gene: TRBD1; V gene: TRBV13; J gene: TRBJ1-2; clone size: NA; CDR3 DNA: TGTGCCAGCAGCACCCGGGACAGGGCCTCCTCGCTCTATGGCTACACCTTC; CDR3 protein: CASSTRDRASSLYGYTF
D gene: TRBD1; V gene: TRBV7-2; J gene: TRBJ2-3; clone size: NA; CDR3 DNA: TGTGCCAGCAGCTTAGGGGACAGATACACAGATACGCAGTATTTT; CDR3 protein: CASSLGDRYTDTQYF
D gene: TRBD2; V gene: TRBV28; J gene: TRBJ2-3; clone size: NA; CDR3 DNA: TGTGCCAGCAGTTTAGACAGCGGGAGCGCAGATACGCAGTATTTT; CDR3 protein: CASSLDSGSADTQYF
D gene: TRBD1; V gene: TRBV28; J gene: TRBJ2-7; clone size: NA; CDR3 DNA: TGTGCCAGCAGTTTAAGCCGGACAGGGGTCTCCTACGAGCAGTACTTC; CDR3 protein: CASSLSRTGVSYEQYF
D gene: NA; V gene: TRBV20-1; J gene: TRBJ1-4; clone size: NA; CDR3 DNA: TGCAGTGCTATGACGGGGGAAAAACTGTTTTTT; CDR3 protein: CSAMTGEKLFF
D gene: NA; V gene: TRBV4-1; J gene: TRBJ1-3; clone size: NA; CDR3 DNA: TGCGCCAGCAGCCAACCTCTAAACCTCAGGGATCCGAACACCATATATTTT; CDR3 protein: CASSQPLNLRDPNTIYF